This T cell receptor beta chain derives from a study of blood T cells in healthy people across ages. This clonotype showed up just a few times. Its antigen remains unknown. A J-beta primer mix and a sample-barcoded 5' primer were used in a second PCR of about 6 to 12 cycles. TCRdb fed the 5' RACE reads into MiXCR, producing one record per CDR3 protein. The data show around 1,600,000 distinct CDR3 sequences, approximately 42% seen once. The CDR3 is 18 amino acids. From germline, CDR1 is MGHDK and CDR2 SYGVNS. V shed 4 bases, J shed 0 bases, and the junction held 8 bases outside the gene matches. Study results and limitations: With age, beta diversity per million T cells declined roughly linearly, significantly by 40 to 50.

Isolated per sample were at least 6 million PBMCs. This clonotype was sampled from a woman between 18 and 29 years old in good health. The rearrangement joins TRBV25-1 to TRBJ2-1, with 11 nucleotides matching TRBD2. Sequencing was performed on blood. CDR3 sequence: CASSGRLSGRVSYNEQFF. The CDR3 bases are TGTGCCAGCAGTGGACGACTTAGCGGGAGGGTCTCCTACAATGAGCAGTTCTTC.